The 24 T cell receptor beta chains listed next were all sequenced from one sample in a study of T cells in Graves' hyperthyroidism and ophthalmopathy. RNA transcripts yielded amplified TCR beta CDR3 regions. The HTBI primer set drove a first-round RT-PCR of the TCR CDR3. TCRdb re-analysed the multiplex PCR reads in MiXCR, keeping a single row per CDR3 protein. Seen here are around 440,000 distinct CDR3 sequences, roughly 14% observed once, and the top ten hold about 7.7%. The sample comprised blood. Receptor source: a young woman with Graves' hyperthyroidism.

This clonotype was recorded a few times. V is TRBV4-1 and J is TRBJ2-5; D possibly corresponds to TRBD2 (6 bases). V shed 2 bases and J shed 4 bases, with 8 bases lying between them. The CDR3 extends over 13 amino acids. Germline CDR1 is MGHRA and CDR2 is YSYEKL. CDR3 protein: CASSQWRGETQYF. The CDR3 DNA is TGCGCCAGCAGCCAATGGCGGGGAGAGACCCAGTACTTC.

This clonotype was seen many times. V gene TRBV2 combines with J gene TRBJ1-2; D is unclear. This CDR3 has 13 amino acids. V lost 4 bases and J 0 bases, leaving 6 bases between the germline ends. CDR1 SNHLY and CDR2 FYNNEI come from the germline V gene. The DNA for the CDR3 is TGTGCCAGCAGTGGGAACTCTAACTATGGCTACACCTTC. This sequence encodes CASSGNSNYGYTF.

The sample holds many counts of this clonotype. The chain uses TRBV2 and TRBJ1-1; TRBD1 aligns across 8 bases. Germline loops: CDR1 SNHLY, CDR2 FYNNEI. The junction had 3 bases not matched to a gene; V was cut back by 4 bases and J by 5 bases. There are 13 residues in the CDR3. CDR3 in amino acids: CASSGNRGTEAFF. CDR3 nucleotide sequence: TGTGCCAGCAGTGGAAACAGGGGGACTGAAGCTTTCTTT.

This clonotype was counted at least ten times. The chain carries TRBV3-1 and TRBJ2-1; TRBD2 agrees at 9 bases. Trimming cost V 2 bases and J 8 bases; bases outside gene matches: 13. The CDR3 is 17 amino acids. CDR1 and CDR2 from the germline V gene are LGHDT and YNNKEL (reference sequence). The CDR3, as DNA: TGTGCCAGCAGCCAATTACTGGGGCGGGGGGGCCTCGATGAGCAGTTCTTC. Amino acid sequence: CASSQLLGRGGLDEQFF.

Ten or more counts support this clonotype. The rearrangement links TRBV6-1 to TRBJ2-7, with D possibly matching TRBD2 (6 bases). The germline V and J ends were trimmed by 5 bases and 2 bases, with 19 bases remaining between them. The CDR3 loop spans 16 amino acids. The germline V gene encodes CDR1 MNHNS and CDR2 SASEGT. The CDR3 here is CASSPIRDFSPYEQYF. DNA of the CDR3: TGTGCCAGCAGTCCAATCCGGGACTTCTCCCCCTACGAGCAGTACTTC.

The chain couples TRBV29-1 to TRBJ1-5, with a tentative D call TRBD1 (5 bases). The V and J ends lost 6 bases and 0 bases respectively, with 12 bases between them. The CDR3 loop spans 14 amino acids. Germline V gene lookup returns CDR1 SQVTM and CDR2 ANQGSEA. The CDR3 DNA reads TGCAGCGTGGGGGGGAGGGATAGCAATCAGCCCCAGCATTTT. As protein: CSVGGRDSNQPQHF.

This clonotype was observed at least ten times. The chain joins TRBV7-6 to TRBJ1-1; the D is unclear. There are 13 residues in the CDR3. The V end was cut by 4 bases, the J end by 3 bases, with 9 bases between. CDR1 is SGHVS and CDR2 is FNYEAQ in the germline V gene. The CDR3 loop reads CASSSGRDTEAFF. Here the CDR3 DNA reads TGTGCCAGCAGCTCCGGTAGGGACACTGAAGCTTTCTTT.

This clonotype occurred many times. The V call is TRBV28, the J call TRBJ1-4; a possible D gene is TRBD1 (5 bases). The V and J ends lost 5 bases and 7 bases respectively, with 17 bases between them. CDR1 and CDR2 (germline): MDHEN, SYDVKM. This CDR3 contains 15 residues. CDR3 sequence (DNA): TGTGCCAGCAGTCCCCACAGGCTGCGGGGTGAAAAACTGTTTTTT. As protein: CASSPHRLRGEKLFF.

This clonotype was recorded a few times. In DNA form, the CDR3 reads TGTGCCAGTAGTATCTCCACCGGGGAGCTGTTTTTT. The encoded protein is CASSISTGELFF. This chain uses TRBV19 with TRBJ2-2, with no clear D. Germline V CDR1 and CDR2: LNHDA, SQIVND (reference sequence). V shed 3 bases and J shed 4 bases, with 3 bases lying between them. This CDR3 contains 12 residues.

This clonotype was detected ten times or more. The chain employs TRBV7-3 and TRBJ2-2; possible D gene TRBD2, 7 bases. The CDR3 is 15 residues long. V shed 3 bases and J shed 4 bases, with 12 bases lying between them. Germline-derived CDR1 and CDR2 are SGHTA and FQGTGA. CDR3 loop: CASSLGGAGTGELFF. As DNA, the CDR3 is TGTGCCAGCAGCTTGGGGGGGGCAGGCACCGGGGAGCTGTTTTTT.

The gene calls are TRBV5-1 and TRBJ1-2; unclear D gene. Germline CDR1 reads SGHRS; CDR2 reads YFSETQ. V lost 0 bases and J lost 5, with 14 bases in between. The CDR3 spans 15 residues. This chain's CDR3 is CASSLAGYPGYGYTF. The DNA for the CDR3 is TGCGCCAGCAGCTTGGCCGGATACCCAGGTTATGGCTACACCTTC.

This clonotype has at least ten counts. J is TRBJ2-5 and V is TRBV7-8, with D uncertain. CDR1 and CDR2 from the germline V gene are SGHVS and FQNEAQ. V was shortened by 5 bases and J by 5 bases, with 12 bases between the two germline ends. This CDR3 is built from 13 residues. The CDR3, as DNA: TGTGCCAGCAGCCCAAGCTTGAGGGAGACCCAGTACTTC. This encodes CASSPSLRETQYF.

The chain recombines TRBV12-3 or TRBV12-4 with TRBJ2-5; 12 bases match TRBD2. Trimming took 4 bases from V and 4 from J; bases not matched to a gene: 1. The CDR3 extends over 14 amino acids. This CDR3 is CASSSSGGGETQYF. For the CDR3, the DNA is TGTGCCAGCAGTTCTAGCGGGGGGGGAGAGACCCAGTACTTC.

The chain employs TRBV7-8 and TRBJ1-2, with 7 bases aligning to TRBD1. The length of the CDR3 is 13 residues. Germline-derived CDR1 and CDR2 are SGHVS and FQNEAQ. J was trimmed by 2 bases and V by 7 bases; bases with no gene match: 4. CDR3 sequence: CASTQGPNYGYTF. CDR3 DNA sequence: TGTGCCAGCACACAGGGGCCGAACTATGGCTACACCTTC.

This rearrangement joins TRBV6-2 or TRBV6-3 to TRBJ2-3, with 9 positions matching TRBD1. V shed 10 bases and J 1 base; nucleotides not matched to a gene: 9. The CDR3 consists of 15 residues. Per the germline V gene, CDR1 is MNHEY and CDR2 is SVGEGT. As DNA, the CDR3 is TGTGCCACTCGGACGGGACAGGGCGGCACAGATACGCAGTATTTT. Translation: CATRTGQGGTDTQYF.

Only a few counts were recorded for this clonotype. This chain connects TRBV9 to TRBJ2-3, with no clear D. CDR1 is SGDLS, CDR2 YYNGEE, per germline. The V gene lost 4 bases and the J gene lost 6 bases, with 12 bases spanning the gap. This CDR3 is 13 amino acids long. The CDR3 nucleotides are TGTGCCAGCAGCATACCCCCCCTGGATACGCAGTATTTT. This gives the protein CASSIPPLDTQYF. Drawing the rest from reference TRBV9 and TRBJ2-3, the complete variable domain is DSGVTQTPKHLITATGQRVTLRCSPRSGDLSVYWYQQSLDQGLQFLIQYYNGEERAKGNILERFSAQQFPDLHSELNLSSLELGDSALYFCASSIPPLDTQYFGPGTRLTVL.

This clonotype occurred a few times. The chain recombines TRBV4-1 with TRBJ2-1; maybe TRBD2 (6 bases). This CDR3 has 19 residues. The germline V gene has CDR1 MGHRA and CDR2 YSYEKL. Trimming took off 0 bases at V and 6 bases at J, with 24 bases between the two ends. This chain's CDR3 is CASSQEDPWLPGVSNEQFF. The DNA of the CDR3 is TGCGCCAGCAGCCAAGAAGACCCTTGGCTGCCGGGGGTTTCCAATGAGCAGTTCTTC.

This clonotype was observed many times. J is TRBJ2-6 and V is TRBV2, with no clear D. Germline values: CDR1 SNHLY, CDR2 FYNNEI. Trimming cost V 9 bases and J 0 bases, with 12 bases left between them. CDR3 length: 15 amino acids. CDR3 bases: TGTGCCAGGGGCGATCGGAACTCTGGGGCCAACGTCCTGACTTTC. Translating gives CARGDRNSGANVLTF.

Many counts were recorded for this clonotype. The chain couples TRBV10-3 to TRBJ2-7; 14 bases are shared with TRBD2. The CDR3 length is 18 residues. Looked up from germline, CDR1 is ENHRY and CDR2 is SYGVKD. The trim removed 6 bases at V and 4 bases at J, leaving 14 bases unmatched. CDR3 nucleotide sequence: TGTGCCATCAGCCCTTCCGCGGGACTAGCGGGAGCTAGATACGAGCAGTACTTC. Its translation: CAISPSAGLAGARYEQYF.

This clonotype was counted ten times or more. The V and J genes are TRBV7-9 and TRBJ1-4; D is uncertain. Trimming cost V 1 base and J 8 bases, with 14 bases left between them. The CDR3 extends over 15 amino acids. Germline values: CDR1 SEHNR, CDR2 FQNEAQ (reference sequence). The CDR3 is CASSLGLSRHEKLFF. Here the CDR3 DNA reads TGTGCCAGCAGCTTAGGACTCTCACGCCACGAAAAACTGTTTTTT.

The V and J genes are TRBV4-1 and TRBJ2-3; 7 nucleotides line up with TRBD2. After removal of 7 bases from V and 0 bases from J, the junction contained 7 bases not matched to a gene. This CDR3 is built from 15 residues. CDR1 is MGHRA and CDR2 is YSYEKL in the germline V gene. CDR3 coding DNA: TGCGCCAGCAACTTACTAGCGTCTAGCACAGATACGCAGTATTTT. Translating it yields CASNLLASSTDTQYF.

This clonotype was counted many times. This CDR3 fails to terminate in the conserved phenylalanine or tryptophan, so it likely reflects a read error. The chain has TRBV10-3 and TRBJ1-5; D is perhaps TRBD1 (6 bases). CDR3 length: 16 amino acids. V was trimmed by 0 bases and J by 5 bases, leaving 14 bases between them. CDR1 and CDR2 (germline): ENHRY, SYGVKD. Written as DNA, the CDR3 is TGTGCCATCAGTGAGTCTATCAGGGGCTGGGATCAGCCCCAGCATCTT. Translated, it gives CAISESIRGWDQPQHL.

There are a few counts of this clonotype. The genes are TRBV19 and TRBJ1-1; 12 nucleotides line up with TRBD1. The ends lost 8 bases at V and 10 bases at J; junction bases unmatched: 5. Germline CDR1 is LNHDA and CDR2 is SQIVND (reference sequence). CDR3 length equals 12 residues. CDR3 protein: CASWDRGPRAFF. The CDR3 DNA reads TGTGCCAGTTGGGACAGGGGGCCACGAGCTTTCTTT.

This clonotype was recorded many times. The rearrangement joins TRBV11-2 to TRBJ2-1; D is possibly TRBD2 (6 bases). Germline-derived CDR1 and CDR2 are SGHAT and FQNNGV. V was cut by 8 bases and J by 7 bases, with 9 bases left in between. The CDR3 has 11 residues. For the CDR3, the DNA is TGTGCCAGCGCGGAGGGAAATGAGCAGTTCTTC. This translates into CASAEGNEQFF.